This T cell receptor (beta chain) was documented in a study of OX40 agonist ivuxolimab in advanced cancers. If patients had autoimmune disease history or systemic immunosuppression, they were excluded. V lost 3 bases and J lost 2; bases outside the gene matches: 12. The CDR3 length is 19 residues. Per the germline V gene, CDR1 is SNHLY and CDR2 is FYNNEI. Sequencing used immunoSEQ multiplex PCR; TCRdb keeps in-frame clones, though not all of them. The sample contains over 70,000 clones, roughly 91% of which appear only once. The sequence was obtained from an adult with an advanced solid tumor such as melanoma, head and neck, liver or kidney cancer. The chain is built from TRBV2 and TRBJ2-1; 11 positions agree with TRBD2. The specimen comprised CD4+ or CD8+ T cells sorted from blood, sampled in a trial of the OX40 agonist ivuxolimab. The CDR3 coding sequence is TGTGCCAGCAGTGAGCCCCTGCCTAGCGGGGGGACCCCCTACAATGAGCAGTTCTTC. This encodes CASSEPLPSGGTPYNEQFF. Drawing the rest from reference TRBV2 and TRBJ2-1, the complete variable domain is EPEVTQTPSHQVTQMGQEVILRCVPISNHLYFYWYRQILGQKVEFLVSFYNNEISEKSEIFDDQFSVERPDGSNFTLKIRSTKLEDSAMYFCASSEPLPSGGTPYNEQFFGPGTRLTVL.